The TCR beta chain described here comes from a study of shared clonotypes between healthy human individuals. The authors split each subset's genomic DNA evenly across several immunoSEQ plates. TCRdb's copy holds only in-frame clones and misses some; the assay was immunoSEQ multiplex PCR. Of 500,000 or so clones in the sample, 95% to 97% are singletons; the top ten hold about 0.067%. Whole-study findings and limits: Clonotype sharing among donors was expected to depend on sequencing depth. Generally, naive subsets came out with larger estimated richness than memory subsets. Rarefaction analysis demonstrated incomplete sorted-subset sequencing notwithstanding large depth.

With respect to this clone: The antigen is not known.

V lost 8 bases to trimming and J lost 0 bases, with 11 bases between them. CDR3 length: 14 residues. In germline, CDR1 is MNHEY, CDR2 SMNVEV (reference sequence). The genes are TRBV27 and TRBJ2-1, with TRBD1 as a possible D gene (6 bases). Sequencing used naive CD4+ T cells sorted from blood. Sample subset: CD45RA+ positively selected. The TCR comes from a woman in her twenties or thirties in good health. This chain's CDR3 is CASQTGSSYNEQFF. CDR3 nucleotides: TGTGCCAGCCAAACAGGGAGCTCCTACAATGAGCAGTTCTTC.